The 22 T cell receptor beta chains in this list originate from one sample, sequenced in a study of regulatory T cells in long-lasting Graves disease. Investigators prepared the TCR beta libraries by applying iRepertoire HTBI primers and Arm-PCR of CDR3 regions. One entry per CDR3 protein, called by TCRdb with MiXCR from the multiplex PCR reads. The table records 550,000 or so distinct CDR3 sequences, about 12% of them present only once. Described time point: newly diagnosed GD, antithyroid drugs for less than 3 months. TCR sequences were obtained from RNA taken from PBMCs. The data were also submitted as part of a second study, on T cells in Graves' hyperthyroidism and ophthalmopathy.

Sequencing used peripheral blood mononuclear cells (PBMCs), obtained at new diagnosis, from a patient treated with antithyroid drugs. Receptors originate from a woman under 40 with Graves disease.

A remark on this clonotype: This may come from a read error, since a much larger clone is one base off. CDR3 nucleotides: TGTGCCAGCAGTTTAAAACCGACAATGAACACTGAAACTTTCTTT. The encoded protein is CASSLKPTMNTETFF. The J gene is TRBJ1-1, the V gene TRBV28; D not certain. This CDR3 has 15 amino acids. The germline CDR1 and CDR2 sequences are MDHEN and SYDVKM.

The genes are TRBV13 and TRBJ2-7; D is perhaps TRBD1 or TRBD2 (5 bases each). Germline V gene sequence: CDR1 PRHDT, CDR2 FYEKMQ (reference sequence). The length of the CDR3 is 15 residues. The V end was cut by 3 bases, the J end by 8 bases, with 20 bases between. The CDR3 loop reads CASSFFGGAPGKQYF. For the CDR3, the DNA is TGTGCCAGCAGCTTTTTTGGGGGAGCCCCAGGCAAGCAGTACTTC.

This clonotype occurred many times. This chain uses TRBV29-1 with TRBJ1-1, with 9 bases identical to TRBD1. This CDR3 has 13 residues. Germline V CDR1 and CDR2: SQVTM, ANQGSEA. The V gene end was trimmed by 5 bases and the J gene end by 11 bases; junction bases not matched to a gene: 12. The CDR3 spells CSVRAGTGRNAFF. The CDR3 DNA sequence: TGCAGCGTTCGCGCCGGGACAGGGCGGAATGCTTTCTTT.

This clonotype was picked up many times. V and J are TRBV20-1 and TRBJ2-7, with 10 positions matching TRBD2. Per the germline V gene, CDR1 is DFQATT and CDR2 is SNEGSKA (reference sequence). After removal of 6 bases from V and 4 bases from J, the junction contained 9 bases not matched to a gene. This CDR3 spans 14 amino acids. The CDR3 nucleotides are TGCAGTGCAACCGGGACTAGCGCAATTTACGAGCAGTACTTC. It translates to CSATGTSAIYEQYF.

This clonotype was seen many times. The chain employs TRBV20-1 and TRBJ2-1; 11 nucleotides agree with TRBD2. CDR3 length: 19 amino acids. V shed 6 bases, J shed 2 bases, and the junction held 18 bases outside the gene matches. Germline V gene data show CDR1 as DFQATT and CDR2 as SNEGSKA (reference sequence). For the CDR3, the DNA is TGCAGTGCCCTTGCTAGGGGAGGCCTAGCGGGAGGTGCCTACAATGAGCAGTTCTTC. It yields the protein CSALARGGLAGGAYNEQFF.

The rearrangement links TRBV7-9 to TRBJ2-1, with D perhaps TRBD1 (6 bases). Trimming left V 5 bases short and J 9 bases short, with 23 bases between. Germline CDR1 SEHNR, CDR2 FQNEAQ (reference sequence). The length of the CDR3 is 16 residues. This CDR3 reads CASSERLAGERGEQFF. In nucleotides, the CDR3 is TGTGCCAGCAGCGAACGATTGGCAGGGGAGAGGGGTGAGCAGTTCTTC.

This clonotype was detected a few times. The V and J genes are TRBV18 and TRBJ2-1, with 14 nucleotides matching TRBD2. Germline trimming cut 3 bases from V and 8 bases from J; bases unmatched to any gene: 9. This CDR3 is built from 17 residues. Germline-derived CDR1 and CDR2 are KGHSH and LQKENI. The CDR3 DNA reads TGTGCCAGCTCACCGGGGACTAGCGGGAGCAAAGGCGATGAGCAGTTCTTC. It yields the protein CASSPGTSGSKGDEQFF.

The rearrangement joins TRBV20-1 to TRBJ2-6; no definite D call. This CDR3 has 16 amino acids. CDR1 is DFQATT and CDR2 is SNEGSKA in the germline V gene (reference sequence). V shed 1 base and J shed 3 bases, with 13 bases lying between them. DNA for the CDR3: TGCAGTGCTAGAGGTGTTTTCGGGCATGGGGCCAACGTCCTGACTTTC. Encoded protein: CSARGVFGHGANVLTF.

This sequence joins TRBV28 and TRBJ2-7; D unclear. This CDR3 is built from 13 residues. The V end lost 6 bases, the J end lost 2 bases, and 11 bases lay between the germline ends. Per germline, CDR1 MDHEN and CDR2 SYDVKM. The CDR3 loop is CASSQPRAYEQYF. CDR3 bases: TGTGCCAGCAGCCAACCTCGGGCCTACGAGCAGTACTTC.

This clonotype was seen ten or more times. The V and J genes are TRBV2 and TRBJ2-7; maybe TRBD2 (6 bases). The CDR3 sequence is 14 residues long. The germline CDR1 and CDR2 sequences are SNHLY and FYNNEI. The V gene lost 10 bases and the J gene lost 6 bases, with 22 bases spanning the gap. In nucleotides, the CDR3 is TGTGCCACACTTCTAGCGATGGGAGCGGGCGAGCAGTACTTC. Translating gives CATLLAMGAGEQYF.

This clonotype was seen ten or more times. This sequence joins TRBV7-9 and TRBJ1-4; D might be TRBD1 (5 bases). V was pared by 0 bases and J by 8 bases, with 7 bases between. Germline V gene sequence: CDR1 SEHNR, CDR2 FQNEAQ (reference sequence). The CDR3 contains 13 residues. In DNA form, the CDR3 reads TGTGCCAGCAGCTTAGCATCAGGGGAAAAACTGTTTTTT. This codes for CASSLASGEKLFF.

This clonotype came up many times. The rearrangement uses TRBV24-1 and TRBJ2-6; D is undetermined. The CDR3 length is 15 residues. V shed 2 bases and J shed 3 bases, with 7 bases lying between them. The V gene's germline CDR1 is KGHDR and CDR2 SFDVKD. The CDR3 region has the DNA TGTGCCACCAGTGATTCGCTCGGTGGGGCCAACGTCCTGACTTTC. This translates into CATSDSLGGANVLTF.

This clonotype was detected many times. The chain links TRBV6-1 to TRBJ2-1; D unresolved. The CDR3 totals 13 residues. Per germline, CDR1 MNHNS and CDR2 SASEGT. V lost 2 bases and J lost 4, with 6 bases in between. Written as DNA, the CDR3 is TGTGCCAGCAGTGAACTAGGGTACAATGAGCAGTTCTTC. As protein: CASSELGYNEQFF.

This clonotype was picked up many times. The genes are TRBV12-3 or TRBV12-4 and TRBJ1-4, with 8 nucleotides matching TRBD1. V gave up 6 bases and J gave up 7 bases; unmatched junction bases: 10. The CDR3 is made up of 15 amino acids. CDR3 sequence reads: CASRLDRGRPEKLFF. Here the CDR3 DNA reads TGTGCCAGCAGGCTTGACAGGGGCCGTCCTGAAAAACTGTTTTTT.

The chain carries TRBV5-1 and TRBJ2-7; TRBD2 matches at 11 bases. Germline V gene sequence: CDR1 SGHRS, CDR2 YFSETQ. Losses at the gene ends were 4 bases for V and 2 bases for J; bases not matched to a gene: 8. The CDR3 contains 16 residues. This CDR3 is CASSPATSGIPYEQYF. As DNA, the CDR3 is TGCGCCAGCAGCCCGGCGACTAGCGGGATACCCTACGAGCAGTACTTC. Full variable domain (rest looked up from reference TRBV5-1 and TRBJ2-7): KAGVTQTPRYLIKTRGQQVTLSCSPISGHRSVSWYQQTPGQGLQFLFEYFSETQRNKGNFPGRFSGRQFSNSRSEMNVSTLELGDSALYLCASSPATSGIPYEQYFGPGTRLTVT.

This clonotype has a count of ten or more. For the CDR3, the DNA is TGTGCCAGCACCCACCGCGGGACCCAGTACTTC. This encodes CASTHRGTQYF. The chain combines TRBV11-3 with TRBJ2-5; the D is unclear. V was clipped by 7 bases and J by 7 bases, with 10 bases between them. The CDR3 covers 11 residues. Germline-derived CDR1 and CDR2 are SGHNT and YENEEA. Using reference TRBV11-3 and TRBJ2-5 for the parts outside the CDR3, the full variable domain is EAGVVQSPRYKIIEKKQPVAFWCNPISGHNTLYWYLQNLGQGPELLIRYENEEAVDDSQLPKDRFSAERLKGVDSTLKIQPAELGDSAVYLCASTHRGTQYFGPGTRLLVL.

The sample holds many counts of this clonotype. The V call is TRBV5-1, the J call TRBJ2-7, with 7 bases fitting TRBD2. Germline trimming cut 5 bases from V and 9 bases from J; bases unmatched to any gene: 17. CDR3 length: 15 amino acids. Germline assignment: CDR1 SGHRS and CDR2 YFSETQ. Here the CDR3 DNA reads TGCGCCAGCAGTCCAGTTGGGACGGCGGGAGAGGTGCAGTACTTC. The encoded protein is CASSPVGTAGEVQYF. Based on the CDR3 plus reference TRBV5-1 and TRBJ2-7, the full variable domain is KAGVTQTPRYLIKTRGQQVTLSCSPISGHRSVSWYQQTPGQGLQFLFEYFSETQRNKGNFPGRFSGRQFSNSRSEMNVSTLELGDSALYLCASSPVGTAGEVQYFGPGTRLTVT.

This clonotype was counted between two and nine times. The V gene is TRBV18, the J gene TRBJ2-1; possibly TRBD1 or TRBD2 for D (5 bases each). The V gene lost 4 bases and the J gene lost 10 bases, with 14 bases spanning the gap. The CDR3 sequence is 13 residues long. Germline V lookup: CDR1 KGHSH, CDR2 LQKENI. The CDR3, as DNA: TGTGCCAGCTCACAAAGGGACCAACTGGAGCAGTTCTTC. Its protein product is CASSQRDQLEQFF.

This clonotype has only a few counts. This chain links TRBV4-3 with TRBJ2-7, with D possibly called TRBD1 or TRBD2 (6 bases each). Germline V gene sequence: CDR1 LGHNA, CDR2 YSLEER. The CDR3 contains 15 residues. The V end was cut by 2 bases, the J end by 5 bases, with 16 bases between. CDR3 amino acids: CASSQRGELRHEQYF. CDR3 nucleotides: TGCGCCAGCAGCCAAAGGGGGGAGTTGAGGCACGAGCAGTACTTC.

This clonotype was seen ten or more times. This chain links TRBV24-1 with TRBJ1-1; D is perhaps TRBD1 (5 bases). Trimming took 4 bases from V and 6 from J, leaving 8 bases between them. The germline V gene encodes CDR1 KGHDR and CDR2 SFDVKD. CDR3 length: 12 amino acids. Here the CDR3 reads CATSDPGSEAFF. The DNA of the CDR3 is TGTGCCACCAGTGACCCAGGGTCTGAAGCTTTCTTT.

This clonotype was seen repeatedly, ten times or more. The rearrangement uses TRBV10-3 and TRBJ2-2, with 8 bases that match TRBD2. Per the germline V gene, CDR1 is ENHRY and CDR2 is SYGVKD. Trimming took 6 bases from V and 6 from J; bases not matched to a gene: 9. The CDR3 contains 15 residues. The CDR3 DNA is TGTGCCATCAGCCCGGGACTAGGGGAGTCCGGGGAGCTGTTTTTT. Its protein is CAISPGLGESGELFF.

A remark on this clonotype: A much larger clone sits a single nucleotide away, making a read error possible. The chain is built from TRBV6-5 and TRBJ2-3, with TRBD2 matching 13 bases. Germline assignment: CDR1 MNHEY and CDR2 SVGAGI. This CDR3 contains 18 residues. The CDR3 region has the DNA TGTTCCAGCAGTTCCGGACTAGCGGGAGCGGTTGGGTTGGATACGCAGTATTTT. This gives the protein CSSSSGLAGAVGLDTQYF.